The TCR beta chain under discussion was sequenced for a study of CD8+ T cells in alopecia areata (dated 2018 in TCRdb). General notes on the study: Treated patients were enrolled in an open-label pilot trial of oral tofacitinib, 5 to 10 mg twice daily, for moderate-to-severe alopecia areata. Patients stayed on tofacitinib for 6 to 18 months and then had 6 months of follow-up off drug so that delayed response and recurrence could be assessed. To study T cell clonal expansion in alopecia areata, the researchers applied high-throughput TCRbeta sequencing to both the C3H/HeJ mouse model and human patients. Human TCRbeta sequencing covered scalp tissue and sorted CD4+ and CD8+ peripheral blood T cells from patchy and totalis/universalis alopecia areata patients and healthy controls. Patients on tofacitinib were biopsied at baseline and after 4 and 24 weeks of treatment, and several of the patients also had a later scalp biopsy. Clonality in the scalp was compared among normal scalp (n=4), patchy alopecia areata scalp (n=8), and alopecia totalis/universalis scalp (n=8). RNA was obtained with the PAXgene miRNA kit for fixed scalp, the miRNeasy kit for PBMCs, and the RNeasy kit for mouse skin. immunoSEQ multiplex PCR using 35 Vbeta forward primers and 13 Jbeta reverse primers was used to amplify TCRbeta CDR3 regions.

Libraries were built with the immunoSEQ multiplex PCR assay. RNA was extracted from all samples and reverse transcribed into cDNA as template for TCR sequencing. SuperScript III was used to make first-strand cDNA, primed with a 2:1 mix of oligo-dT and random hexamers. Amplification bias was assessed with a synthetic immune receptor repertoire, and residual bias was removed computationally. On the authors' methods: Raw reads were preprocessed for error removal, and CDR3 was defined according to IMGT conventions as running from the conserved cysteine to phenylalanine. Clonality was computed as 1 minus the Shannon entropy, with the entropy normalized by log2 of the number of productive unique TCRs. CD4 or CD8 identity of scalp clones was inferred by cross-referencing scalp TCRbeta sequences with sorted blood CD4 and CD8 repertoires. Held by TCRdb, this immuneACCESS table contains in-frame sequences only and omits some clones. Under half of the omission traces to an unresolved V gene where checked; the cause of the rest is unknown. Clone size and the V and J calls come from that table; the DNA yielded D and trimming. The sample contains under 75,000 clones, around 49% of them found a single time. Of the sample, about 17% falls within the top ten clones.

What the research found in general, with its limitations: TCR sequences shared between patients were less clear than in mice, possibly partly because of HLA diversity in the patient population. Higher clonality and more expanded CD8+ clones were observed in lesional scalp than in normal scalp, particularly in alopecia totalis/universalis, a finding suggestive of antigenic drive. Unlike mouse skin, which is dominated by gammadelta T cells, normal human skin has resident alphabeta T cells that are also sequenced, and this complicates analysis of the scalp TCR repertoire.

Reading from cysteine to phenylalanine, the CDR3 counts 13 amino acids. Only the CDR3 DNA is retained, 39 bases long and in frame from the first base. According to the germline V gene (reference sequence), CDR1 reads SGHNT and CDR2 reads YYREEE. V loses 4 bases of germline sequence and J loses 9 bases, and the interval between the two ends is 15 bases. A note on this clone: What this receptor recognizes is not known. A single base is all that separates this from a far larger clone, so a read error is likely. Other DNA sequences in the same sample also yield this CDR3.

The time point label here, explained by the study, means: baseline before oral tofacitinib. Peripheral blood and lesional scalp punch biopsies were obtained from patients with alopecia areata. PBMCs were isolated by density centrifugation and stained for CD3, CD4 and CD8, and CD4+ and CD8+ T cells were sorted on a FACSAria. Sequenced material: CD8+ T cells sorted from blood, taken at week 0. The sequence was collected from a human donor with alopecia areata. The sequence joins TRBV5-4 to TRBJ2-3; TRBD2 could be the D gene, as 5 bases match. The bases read TGTGCCAGCAGCCAAGATAGTTCGGGAACGCAGTATTTT. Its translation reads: CASSQDSSGTQYF.